This T cell receptor (beta chain) was documented in a study of T cells in localized non-small cell lung cancer. Regarding the study as a whole: A raised T cell density in blood coincided with lengthier overall survival. Uninvolved nearby lung showed the greatest T cell clonality, exceeding that found in tumor. Only one tumor region went through sequencing, so heterogeneity may still be there. Detection in adjacent lung was observed for a median around 55 of the top 100 tumor clones.

The CDR3 has 13 amino acids. V lost 6 bases, J lost 4 bases, and 13 bases lay in between. The germline CDR1 and CDR2 sequences are KGHSH and LQKENI. To note about this clone: Its antigen is unidentified.

Using immunoSEQ multiplex PCR, the repertoire was profiled, and TCRdb retains in-frame clones only, with some absent. The data show about 130,000 clones, more than 80% seen once. The starting material was peripheral blood, obtained before any cancer treatment. V usage is TRBV18 and J usage is TRBJ2-7; maybe TRBD1 (6 bases). The source is a female donor over 55 with stage I lung adenocarcinoma. The CDR3 region is CASSRTEPYEQYF. CDR3 bases: TGTGCCAGCTCCCGGACAGAGCCGTACGAGCAGTACTTC.